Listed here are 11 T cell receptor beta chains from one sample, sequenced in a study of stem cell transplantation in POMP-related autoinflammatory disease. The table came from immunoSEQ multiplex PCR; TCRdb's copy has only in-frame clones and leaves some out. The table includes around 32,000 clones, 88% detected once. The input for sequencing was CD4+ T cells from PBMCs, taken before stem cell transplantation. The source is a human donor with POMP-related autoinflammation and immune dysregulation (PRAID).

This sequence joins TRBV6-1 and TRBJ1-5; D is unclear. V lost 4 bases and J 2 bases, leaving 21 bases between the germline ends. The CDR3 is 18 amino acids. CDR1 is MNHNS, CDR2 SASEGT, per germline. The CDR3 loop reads CASSVIIPTKNGNQPQHF. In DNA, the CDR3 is TGTGCCAGCAGTGTCATTATCCCCACAAAGAACGGCAATCAGCCCCAGCATTTT.

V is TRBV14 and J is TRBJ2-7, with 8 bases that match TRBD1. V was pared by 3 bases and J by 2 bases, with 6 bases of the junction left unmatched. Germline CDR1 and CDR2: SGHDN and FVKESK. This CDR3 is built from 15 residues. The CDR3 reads CASSQRTGKTYEQYF. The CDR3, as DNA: TGTGCCAGCAGCCAGCGGACAGGGAAAACCTACGAGCAGTACTTC.

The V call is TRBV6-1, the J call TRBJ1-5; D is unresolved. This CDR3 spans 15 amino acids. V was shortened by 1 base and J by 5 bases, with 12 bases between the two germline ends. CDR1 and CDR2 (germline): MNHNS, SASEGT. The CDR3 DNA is TGTGCCAGCAGTGAAGGCATCTCCAGATATCAGCCCCAGCATTTT. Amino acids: CASSEGISRYQPQHF.

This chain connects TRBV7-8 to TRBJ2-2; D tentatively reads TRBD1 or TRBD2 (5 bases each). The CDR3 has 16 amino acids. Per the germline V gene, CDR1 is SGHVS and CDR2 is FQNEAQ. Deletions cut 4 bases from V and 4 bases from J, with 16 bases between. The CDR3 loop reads CASSSLGSGPTGELFF. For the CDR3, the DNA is TGTGCCAGCAGCTCCCTCGGTTCGGGGCCCACCGGGGAGCTGTTTTTT.

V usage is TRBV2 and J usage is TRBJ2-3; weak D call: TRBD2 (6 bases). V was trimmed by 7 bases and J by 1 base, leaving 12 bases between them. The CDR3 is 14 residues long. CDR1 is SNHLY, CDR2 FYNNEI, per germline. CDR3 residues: CASKDASGTDTQYF. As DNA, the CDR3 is TGTGCCAGCAAAGACGCTAGCGGCACAGATACGCAGTATTTT.

The CDR3 loop is CASSSFWSRGLGNEQFF. CDR3 coding DNA: TGTGCCAGCAGCTCATTTTGGAGCAGGGGATTGGGCAATGAGCAGTTCTTC. V is TRBV7-2 and J is TRBJ2-1; possibly TRBD1 for D (6 bases). CDR1 is SGHTA and CDR2 is FQGNSA in the germline V gene. The ends were cut back, 4 bases at V and 6 bases at J, with 22 bases in the middle. The CDR3 totals 17 residues.

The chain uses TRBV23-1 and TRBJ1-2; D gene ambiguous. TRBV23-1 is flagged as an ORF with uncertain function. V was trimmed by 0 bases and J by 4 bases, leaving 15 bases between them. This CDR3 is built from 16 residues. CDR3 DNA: TGCGCCAGCAGTCAATCAAGACGGGCGCGGGGCTATGGCTACACCTTC. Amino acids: CASSQSRRARGYGYTF.

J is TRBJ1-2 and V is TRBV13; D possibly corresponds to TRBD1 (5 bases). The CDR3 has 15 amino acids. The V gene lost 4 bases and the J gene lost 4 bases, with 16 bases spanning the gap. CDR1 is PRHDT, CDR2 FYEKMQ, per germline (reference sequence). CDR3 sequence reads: CASSSLPDSFYGYTF. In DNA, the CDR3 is TGTGCCAGCAGCTCGCTCCCCGACAGTTTCTATGGCTACACCTTC.

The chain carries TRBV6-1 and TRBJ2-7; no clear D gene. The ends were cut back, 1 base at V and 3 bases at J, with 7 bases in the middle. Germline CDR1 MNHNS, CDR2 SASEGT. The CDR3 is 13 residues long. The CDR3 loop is CASSEDNSYEQYF. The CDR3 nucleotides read TGTGCCAGCAGTGAAGACAACAGCTACGAGCAGTACTTC.

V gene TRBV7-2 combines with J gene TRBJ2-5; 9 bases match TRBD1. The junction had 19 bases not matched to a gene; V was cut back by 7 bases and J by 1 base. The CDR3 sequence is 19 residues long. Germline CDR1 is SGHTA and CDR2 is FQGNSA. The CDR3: CASTSRGTGQLGGQETQYF. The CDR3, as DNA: TGTGCCAGCACCTCGAGGGGGACAGGGCAATTAGGAGGCCAAGAGACCCAGTACTTC.

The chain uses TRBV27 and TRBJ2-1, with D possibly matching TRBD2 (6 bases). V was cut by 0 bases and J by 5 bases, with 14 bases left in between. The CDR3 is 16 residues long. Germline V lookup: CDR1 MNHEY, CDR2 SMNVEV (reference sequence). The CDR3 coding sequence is TGTGCCAGCAGTTTATCAATAGCGGTCCCAAACAATGAGCAGTTCTTC. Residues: CASSLSIAVPNNEQFF.